The present TCR beta chain was sequenced within a study of T cells in Graves' hyperthyroidism and ophthalmopathy. What was amplified from RNA transcripts were TCR beta CDR3 regions. Researchers ran a first-round RT-PCR on the TCR CDR3 using the HTBI primer set. Each CDR3 protein is one row after TCRdb ran MiXCR on the multiplex PCR reads. Of 380,000 or so distinct CDR3 sequences listed, about 18% are singletons. In its sample, this clonotype was seen many times. Germline lookup yields CDR1 MDHEN and CDR2 SYDVKM. The ends were cut back, 7 bases at V and 0 bases at J, with 1 base in the middle. The CDR3 has 11 residues.

The chain joins TRBV28 to TRBJ1-5, with unresolved D. The sequencing sample was made of blood. This TCR derives from a woman aged 18-29 years with Graves' hyperthyroidism. CDR3 in amino acids: CASTSNQPQHF. CDR3 bases: TGTGCCAGCACTAGCAATCAGCCCCAGCATTTT.